The 23 T cell receptor beta chains given below trace back to one sample, sequenced in a study of shared clonotypes between healthy human individuals. Sequencing used immunoSEQ multiplex PCR; TCRdb keeps in-frame clones, though not all of them. Among about 560,000 clones, around 78% were seen once, and the ten largest hold 12%. The sequencing sample was made of PBMCs. All receptors come from a woman between 40 and 50 years old in good health. Some clones in this sample may be carry-over from other donors' samples.

This clone was observed at least ten times. The chain has TRBV5-6 and TRBJ2-1, with unresolved D. V gave up 0 bases and J gave up 8 bases, with 9 bases separating them. This CDR3 is built from 13 residues. Germline V lookup: CDR1 SGHDT, CDR2 YYEEEE. In DNA form, the CDR3 reads TGTGCCAGCAGCTTGGCAGGTGTCGATGAGCAGTTCTTC. Translation gives CASSLAGVDEQFF.

This chain's CDR3 is CASSSKDRAPNEKLFF. The DNA for the CDR3 is TGTGCCAGCAGCTCCAAGGACAGGGCCCCTAATGAAAAACTGTTTTTT. The chain couples TRBV11-2 to TRBJ1-4, with 8 bases that match TRBD1. Germline V gene lookup returns CDR1 SGHAT and CDR2 FQNNGV. The junction had 7 bases not matched to a gene; V was cut back by 4 bases and J by 3 bases. The CDR3 totals 16 residues.

J is TRBJ2-7 and V is TRBV6-1, with D possibly called TRBD1 or TRBD2 (5 bases each). CDR3 length: 15 amino acids. Germline lookup yields CDR1 MNHNS and CDR2 SASEGT. V dropped 7 bases and J dropped 6 bases, with 22 bases sitting between them. In nucleotides, the CDR3 is TGTGCCAGCACCATCCCAAGCGGTGGTGGGGGCGAGCAGTACTTC. It is translated as CASTIPSGGGGEQYF.

The V gene is TRBV5-1, the J gene TRBJ2-5, with D possibly TRBD1 on 6 matching bases. There are 13 residues in the CDR3. Trimming took off 7 bases at V and 2 bases at J, with 12 bases between the two ends. From germline, CDR1 is SGHRS and CDR2 YFSETQ. This chain's CDR3 is CASESGQQETQYF. CDR3 coding DNA: TGCGCCAGCGAGAGCGGACAGCAAGAGACCCAGTACTTC.

The CDR3 region has the DNA TGTGCCGCACAACAGGGGAGCTCTGACGAGCAGTACTTC. Its protein is CAAQQGSSDEQYF. V and J are TRBV10-3 and TRBJ2-7, with TRBD1 identical over 7 bases. Germline values: CDR1 ENHRY, CDR2 SYGVKD. The CDR3 covers 13 residues. The trim removed 11 bases at V and 5 bases at J, leaving 12 bases unmatched.

About this clone: At one end, the junction sequence differs from germline, possibly due to a read error. V and J are TRBV7-7 and TRBJ2-3; 8 positions agree with TRBD2. From germline, CDR1 is SSHAT and CDR2 FNYEAQ (reference sequence). CDR3 length: 15 residues. The CDR3 protein is CASSPGGATTDTQYF. The CDR3 nucleotides are TGTGCTAGCAGTCCCGGGGGGGCCACCACAGATACGCAGTATTTT. Using reference TRBV7-7 and TRBJ2-3 for the parts outside the CDR3, the full variable domain is GAGVSQSPRYKVTKRGQDVTLRCDPISSHATLYWYQQALGQGPEFLTYFNYEAQPDKSGLPSDRFSAERPEGSISTLTIQRTEQRDSAMYRCASSPGGATTDTQYFGPGTRLTVL.

V is TRBV5-1 and J is TRBJ2-1, with 7 bases aligning to TRBD2. J lost 6 bases, V lost 1 base, and 7 bases had no gene match. There are 15 residues in the CDR3. The germline V gene has CDR1 SGHRS and CDR2 YFSETQ. The CDR3 reads CASSLMAGAANEQFF. In DNA form, the CDR3 reads TGCGCCAGCAGCTTGATGGCGGGAGCCGCCAATGAGCAGTTCTTC.

This clone was counted once. V is TRBV23-1 and J is TRBJ2-7, with 11 bases lining up with TRBD1. TRBV23-1 has ORF status, its function being uncertain. This CDR3 is 14 amino acids long. J gave up 2 bases and V 8 bases, and 5 bases lay outside the gene matches. The CDR3 reads CASSPGQGAYEQYF. As DNA, the CDR3 is TGCGCCAGCTCACCGGGACAGGGGGCCTACGAGCAGTACTTC.

This chain links TRBV29-1 with TRBJ1-1; D remains ambiguous. CDR1 and CDR2 from the germline V gene are SQVTM and ANQGSEA. The ends were cut back, 7 bases at V and 0 bases at J, with 15 bases in the middle. CDR3 length: 14 amino acids. CDR3 region: CSDNPYFLNTEAFF. The CDR3 coding sequence is TGCAGCGACAATCCCTACTTCTTGAACACTGAAGCTTTCTTT.

This clone was detected only once. CDR3 region: CASSWGQRTSVSYNEQFF. In DNA, the CDR3 is TGCGCCAGCAGCTGGGGACAGCGGACTAGTGTTTCCTACAATGAGCAGTTCTTC. This chain links TRBV5-1 with TRBJ2-1; D may be TRBD1 or TRBD2 (7 bases each). Germline lookup yields CDR1 SGHRS and CDR2 YFSETQ. V shed 3 bases and J shed 1 base, with 20 bases lying between them. This CDR3 region has 18 residues.

This clone came up once. The chain links TRBV5-4 to TRBJ1-3; D remains unclear. The germline V gene has CDR1 SGHNT and CDR2 YYREEE (reference sequence). The CDR3 loop spans 12 amino acids. V lost 4 bases and J 3 bases, leaving 5 bases between the germline ends. In DNA, the CDR3 is TGTGCCAGCAGCACGGATGGAAACACCATATATTTT. Protein: CASSTDGNTIYF.

The chain couples TRBV30 to TRBJ2-3; 15 bases map to TRBD2. CDR3 length: 16 amino acids. V was pared by 4 bases and J by 3 bases, with 5 bases of the junction left unmatched. The V gene's germline CDR1 is GTSNPN and CDR2 SVGIG (reference sequence). CDR3 loop: CAWNSGLAGGTDTQYF. The DNA of the CDR3 is TGTGCCTGGAATTCCGGACTAGCGGGAGGGACAGATACGCAGTATTTT.

This clone was seen many times. The chain has TRBV9 and TRBJ2-7; D is tentatively TRBD1 or TRBD2 (5 bases each). Germline assignment: CDR1 SGDLS and CDR2 YYNGEE. This CDR3 region has 14 residues. V lost 4 bases and J lost 1, with 12 bases in between. CDR3 nucleotide sequence: TGTGCCAGCAGCCCCGGGACGGCTTCCTACGAGCAGTACTTC. Translation: CASSPGTASYEQYF.

The table lists this clone with a few counts. The V and J genes are TRBV11-2 and TRBJ2-1, with D unclear. The CDR3 has 13 amino acids. Trimming left V 0 bases short and J 7 bases short, with 7 bases between. Germline V gives CDR1 SGHAT, CDR2 FQNNGV. For the CDR3, the DNA is TGTGCCAGCAGCTTAGATACCGTTAATGAGCAGTTCTTC. It encodes CASSLDTVNEQFF.

This CDR3 reads CASSARGSYNEQFF. The CDR3, as DNA: TGTGCCAGCAGTGCGCGCGGGAGTTACAATGAGCAGTTCTTC. V gene TRBV6-1 combines with J gene TRBJ2-1; 7 positions agree with TRBD2. V lost 4 bases, J lost 4 bases, and 4 bases stayed unmatched. CDR1 and CDR2 (germline): MNHNS, SASEGT. This CDR3 contains 14 residues.

The chain carries TRBV28 and TRBJ2-3; 13 bases align to TRBD2. Germline-derived CDR1 and CDR2 are MDHEN and SYDVKM. The CDR3 length is 15 residues. J was trimmed by 5 bases and V by 6 bases; bases with no gene match: 5. The CDR3 DNA reads as TGTGCCAGCAGCACACTAGCGGGAGGGCTAGATACGCAGTATTTT. Its translation: CASSTLAGGLDTQYF.

Points on this clone: A far larger clone differs by one base, so this is likely a read error. This chain links TRBV30 with TRBJ2-5; D is perhaps TRBD2 (5 bases). The CDR3 extends over 16 amino acids. Per germline, CDR1 GTSNPN and CDR2 SVGIG (reference sequence). V shed 4 bases and J shed 3 bases, with 21 bases lying between them. In nucleotides, the CDR3 is TGTGCCTGGAAGACGGTTCGCCCAGCGGCCAAAGAGACCCAGTACTTC. Amino acid sequence: CAWKTVRPAAKETQYF.

This clone was picked up a small number of times. A read error likely explains this, since a far larger clone differs by one base. Other DNA sequences in the same sample also yield this CDR3. The V and J genes are TRBV30 and TRBJ2-5; 13 bases map to TRBD2. This CDR3 has 14 amino acids. CDR1 and CDR2 from the germline V gene are GTSNPN and SVGIG (reference sequence). The CDR3 DNA follows: TGTGCATGGACTAGCGGGAGCTTTCAGGAGACCCAGTACTTC. Encoded protein: CAWTSGSFQETQYF.

The chain employs TRBV5-1 and TRBJ2-7, with a tentative D call TRBD1 (7 bases). Trimming cost V 4 bases and J 3 bases, with 14 bases left between them. The CDR3 contains 14 residues. In germline, CDR1 is SGHRS, CDR2 YFSETQ. CDR3: CASSPRDSSYEQYF. The CDR3 coding sequence is TGCGCCAGCAGCCCGCGGGACAGTAGCTACGAGCAGTACTTC.

The V gene is TRBV30, the J gene TRBJ2-1, with TRBD1 matching over 7 bases. The CDR3 length is 14 residues. Germline CDR1 and CDR2: GTSNPN and SVGIG (reference sequence). The V segment lost 8 bases and the J segment 4 bases; nucleotides outside the gene matches: 11. CDR3 nucleotides: TGTGCCCAATCACAGGGGAACCTATACAATGAGCAGTTCTTC. Its protein product is CAQSQGNLYNEQFF. Full variable domain (rest looked up from reference TRBV30 and TRBJ2-1): SQTIHQWPATLVQPVGSPLSLECTVEGTSNPNLYWYRQAAGRGLQLLFYSVGIGQISSEVPQNLSASRPQDRQFILSSKKLLLSDSGFYLCAQSQGNLYNEQFFGPGTRLTVL.

The chain couples TRBV7-8 to TRBJ2-7, with D possibly matching TRBD1 (5 bases). The germline V gene has CDR1 SGHVS and CDR2 FQNEAQ. The CDR3 spans 15 residues. Between the trimmed V and J ends, which lost 4 bases and 3 bases, there was a span of 16 bases. The CDR3 nucleotides are TGTGCCAGCAGCTCCCTGTGGGGCCCAGGCTACGAGCAGTACTTC. It yields the protein CASSSLWGPGYEQYF.

CDR3 in DNA: TGCGCCAGCAGTGAGTCGGTGACTAGCGGAATATACAATGAGCAGTTCTTC. Its protein is CASSESVTSGIYNEQFF. The chain joins TRBV10-1 to TRBJ2-1; TRBD2 matches at 9 bases. Trimming cost V 0 bases and J 4 bases; bases outside gene matches: 7. The germline gives CDR1 WNHNN, CDR2 SYGVQD (reference sequence). The CDR3 spans 17 residues.

V is TRBV28 and J is TRBJ2-3; 10 positions match TRBD2. Per the germline V gene, CDR1 is MDHEN and CDR2 is SYDVKM. Trimming at V came to 6 bases and at J to 3 bases, leaving 9 bases not matched to a gene. The CDR3 totals 16 residues. The CDR3 bases are TGTGCCAGCAGCACTAGCGGGACGGGGGGTACAGATACGCAGTATTTT. This codes for CASSTSGTGGTDTQYF.